A selection of T cell receptor beta chains follows, all from one sample in a study of blood T cells in healthy people across ages. MiXCR, applied by TCRdb to the 5' RACE reads, yields one record per CDR3 protein. The table shows 580,000 or so distinct CDR3 sequences, with around 48% occurring only once. Sequencing used blood. These receptors were obtained from a man older than 75 in good health. Both conserved end residues are part of each CDR3. Each record gives: CDR3 protein, CDR3 DNA, clone size, J gene, CDR3 length, V gene, D gene. The D gene is left open where the match is weak. Only some rows state a clone size, as once, few, many or a class for expanded clones.

cdr3_aa: CASSLLTGGRSNYGYTF
cdr3_nt: TGTGCCAGCAGCCTACTGACAGGGGGAAGATCTAACTATGGCTACACCTTC
clone_size: once
j_call: TRBJ1-2
cdr3_length: 17
v_call: TRBV11-2
d_call: TRBD1

cdr3_aa: CATGTSGNTGELFF
cdr3_nt: TGTGCCACTGGGACTAGCGGAAACACCGGGGAGCTGTTTTTT
clone_size: many
j_call: TRBJ2-2
cdr3_length: 14
v_call: TRBV6-6
d_call: TRBD2

cdr3_aa: CAISESGNEQFF
cdr3_nt: TGTGCCATCAGTGAGTCCGGCAATGAGCAGTTCTTC
clone_size: few
j_call: TRBJ2-1
cdr3_length: 12
v_call: TRBV10-3
d_call: .

cdr3_aa: CSARPPGVANYGYTF
cdr3_nt: TGCAGTGCTAGACCCCCAGGGGTAGCTAACTATGGCTACACCTTC
clone_size: .
j_call: TRBJ1-2
cdr3_length: 15
v_call: TRBV20-1
d_call: .

cdr3_aa: CSANLGTNPGEQYF
cdr3_nt: TGCAGTGCTAACCTCGGGACAAACCCCGGCGAGCAGTACTTC
clone_size: .
j_call: TRBJ2-7
cdr3_length: 14
v_call: TRBV20-1
d_call: .

cdr3_aa: CSVEDQGGLIQYF
cdr3_nt: TGCAGCGTTGAAGATCAAGGGGGTCTCATTCAGTACTTC
clone_size: few
j_call: TRBJ2-4
cdr3_length: 13
v_call: TRBV29-1
d_call: .

cdr3_aa: CASSFLRQGHGYTF
cdr3_nt: TGTGCCAGCAGCTTCCTCCGACAGGGCCATGGCTACACCTTC
clone_size: .
j_call: TRBJ1-2
cdr3_length: 14
v_call: TRBV7-2
d_call: TRBD1

cdr3_aa: CASSLAGKHYEQYF
cdr3_nt: TGTGCCAGCAGCTTAGCAGGGAAACATTACGAGCAGTACTTC
clone_size: .
j_call: TRBJ2-7
cdr3_length: 14
v_call: TRBV7-9
d_call: .

cdr3_aa: CSARSTPFSNEQFF
cdr3_nt: TGCAGTGCTAGATCGACCCCCTTTTCCAATGAGCAGTTCTTC
clone_size: .
j_call: TRBJ2-1
cdr3_length: 14
v_call: TRBV20-1
d_call: .

cdr3_aa: CASSRPARGYGYTF
cdr3_nt: TGTGCCAGCAGTAGACCGGCCAGGGGATATGGCTACACCTTC
clone_size: .
j_call: TRBJ1-2
cdr3_length: 14
v_call: TRBV27
d_call: .

cdr3_aa: CASTPSGAVKTQYF
cdr3_nt: TGTGCCAGCACCCCGAGCGGGGCAGTGAAGACCCAGTACTTC
clone_size: .
j_call: TRBJ2-5
cdr3_length: 14
v_call: TRBV7-2
d_call: TRBD2